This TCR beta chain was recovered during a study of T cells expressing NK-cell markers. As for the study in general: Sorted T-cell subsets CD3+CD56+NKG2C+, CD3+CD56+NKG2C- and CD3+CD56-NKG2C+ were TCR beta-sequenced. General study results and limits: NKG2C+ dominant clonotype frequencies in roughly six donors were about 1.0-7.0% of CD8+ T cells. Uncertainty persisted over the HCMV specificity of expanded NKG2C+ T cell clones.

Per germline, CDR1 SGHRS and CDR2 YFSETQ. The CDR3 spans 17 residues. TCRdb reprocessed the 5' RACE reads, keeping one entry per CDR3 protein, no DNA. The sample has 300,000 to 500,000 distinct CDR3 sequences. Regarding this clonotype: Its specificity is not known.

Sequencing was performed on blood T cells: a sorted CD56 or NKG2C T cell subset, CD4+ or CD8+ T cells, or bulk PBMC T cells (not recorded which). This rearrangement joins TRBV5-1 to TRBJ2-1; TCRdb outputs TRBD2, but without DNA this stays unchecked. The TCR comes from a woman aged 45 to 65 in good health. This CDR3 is CASRVYTGVNRSNEQFF.